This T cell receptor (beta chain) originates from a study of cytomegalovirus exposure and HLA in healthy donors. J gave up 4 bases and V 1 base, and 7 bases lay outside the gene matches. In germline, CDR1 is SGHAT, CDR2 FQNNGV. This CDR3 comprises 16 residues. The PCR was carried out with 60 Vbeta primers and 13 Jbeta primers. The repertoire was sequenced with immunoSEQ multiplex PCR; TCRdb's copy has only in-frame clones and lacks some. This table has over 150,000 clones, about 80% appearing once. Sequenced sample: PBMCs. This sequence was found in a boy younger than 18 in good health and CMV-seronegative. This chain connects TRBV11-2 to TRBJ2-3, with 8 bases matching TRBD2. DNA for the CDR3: TGTGCCAGCAGCTTAGCCCGATATAGCGGGGCAGATACGCAGTATTTT. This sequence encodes CASSLARYSGADTQYF.